The rows below give T cell receptor beta chains drawn from one sample of a study of blood T cell repertoires in COVID-19. The table came from immunoSEQ multiplex PCR; TCRdb's copy has only in-frame clones and leaves some out. The sample yields 120,000 to 150,000 clones, more than 75% seen once. Sequencing was performed on peripheral blood. These receptors all come from a man aged 50 to 59 who had recovered from COVID-19. CDR3s include the opening cysteine and the closing phenylalanine or tryptophan. The D gene is left open where the match is weak. Some rows have no size entry. The others give once, few or many, or a class for an expanded clone.

D gene	J gene	clone size	V gene	CDR3 DNA	CDR3 protein
.	TRBJ1-1	.	TRBV5-6	TGTGGCAGCAGATCTACAGGGCTAGACACTGAAGCTTTCTTT	CGSRSTGLDTEAFF
TRBD2	TRBJ2-1	.	TRBV12-5	TGTGCTAGTGGACCGCCGGGGGGGGCGTACAATGAGCAGTTCTTC	CASGPPGGAYNEQFF
TRBD1	TRBJ1-2	.	TRBV7-3	TGTGCCAGCAGCCTAGACTTCCGGGGACAGTACTATGGCTACACCTTC	CASSLDFRGQYYGYTF
TRBD2	TRBJ2-5	.	TRBV27	TGTGCCAGCAGTCACCGCGGGGGTGAGACCCAGTACTTC	CASSHRGGETQYF
.	TRBJ1-5	.	TRBV20-1	TGCAGTGCTAGTGGGGATGCTAGCCAGCCCCAGCATTTT	CSASGDASQPQHF
.	TRBJ1-2	few	TRBV11-2	TGTGCCAGCAGCCCATCCGGAAGGGGTGGCTACACCTTC	CASSPSGRGGYTF
.	TRBJ1-2	few	TRBV6-6	TGTGCCAGCAGTTTCGCCAGCACAGGGTCCTCTGGCTACACCTTC	CASSFASTGSSGYTF
.	TRBJ1-2	.	TRBV10-3	TGTGCCATCAGTGCGGTTCAGGGGATGAACTATGGCTACACCTTC	CAISAVQGMNYGYTF
TRBD1	TRBJ2-2	.	TRBV19	TGTGCCAGTACCCCCGTGCGGCAGGGGGCTTACACCGGGGAGCTGTTTTTT	CASTPVRQGAYTGELFF
TRBD1	TRBJ1-5	.	TRBV2	TGTGCCAGCAGTACGGGACAGGGGGGTGCTCAGCCCCAGCATTTT	CASSTGQGGAQPQHF
TRBD2	TRBJ2-5	.	TRBV10-3	TGTGCCATCAGTCAGCGGGGGGCCCAAGAGACCCAGTACTTC	CAISQRGAQETQYF
.	TRBJ2-1	.	TRBV9	TGTGCCAGCAGCCTGGGACACCCCTACAATGAGCAGTTCTTC	CASSLGHPYNEQFF
.	TRBJ2-7	.	TRBV9	TGTGCCAGCAGCGTGTATGACAACGCCTACGAGCAGTACTTC	CASSVYDNAYEQYF
.	TRBJ2-5	.	TRBV19	TGTGCCAGTAGTATAGAGGGAGTAAGAGAGACCCAGTACTTC	CASSIEGVRETQYF
.	TRBJ1-6	.	TRBV14	TGTGCCAGCAGCCAAGCGACCGGGAACTCGAATTCACCCCTCCACTTT	CASSQATGNSNSPLHF
.	TRBJ1-3	once	TRBV5-6	TGTGCCAGCAGCCACAGGAGCTCTGGAAACACCATATATTTT	CASSHRSSGNTIYF
TRBD1	TRBJ2-5	.	TRBV15	TGTGCCACCCGGACAGGACGACAAGAGACCCAGTACTTC	CATRTGRQETQYF
TRBD1	TRBJ1-4	.	TRBV5-4	TGTGCCAGCAGCGCACGGGACAGGGATAATGAAAAACTGTTTTTT	CASSARDRDNEKLFF
.	TRBJ2-6	.	TRBV27	TGTGCCAGCAGTTTTCAGGGGGCCAACGTCCTGACTTTC	CASSFQGANVLTF
.	TRBJ1-1	.	TRBV18	TGTGCCAGCTCACCTAGCAGGGGTCAACGGGCGAACACTGAAGCTTTCTTT	CASSPSRGQRANTEAFF
.	TRBJ2-5	.	TRBV5-1	TGCGCCAGCAGCTTGAAAAGCGTATGGGAGACCCAGTACTTC	CASSLKSVWETQYF
TRBD1	TRBJ1-3	.	TRBV3-1/TRBV3-2	TGTGCCAGTAGCCGGGGACAGGGCTCTGGAAACACCATATATTTT	CASSRGQGSGNTIYF
TRBD2	TRBJ2-1	.	TRBV3-1/TRBV3-2	TGTGCCAGCAGCCAAGCCCCAGAAGCGGGGGGGCCTAACAATGAGCAGTTCTTC	CASSQAPEAGGPNNEQFF
.	TRBJ1-2	.	TRBV19	TGTGCCAGTAGGATCCCAGGGCAATATGGCTACACCTTC	CASRIPGQYGYTF
.	TRBJ1-1	.	TRBV4-3	TGCGCCAGCAGCCAAAATGAGGATGAAGCTTTCTTT	CASSQNEDEAFF
TRBD2	TRBJ2-1	.	TRBV9	TGTGCCAGCAGCGCCCGGAGTAGCGGGACGCATGAGCAGTTCTTC	CASSARSSGTHEQFF
TRBD1	TRBJ1-5	.	TRBV7-9	TGTGCCAGCAGCTCCGGGGACAGGGGGCGAGTAAGCAATCAGCCCCAGCATTTT	CASSSGDRGRVSNQPQHF
.	TRBJ1-2	.	TRBV27	TGTGCCAGCAGTTTAAAGGGGTATGGCTACACCTTC	CASSLKGYGYTF
TRBD1	TRBJ1-5	few	TRBV19	TGTGCCAGTAGTGGGACAGATTCTCCCCAGGGCAATCAGCCCCAGCATTTT	CASSGTDSPQGNQPQHF
TRBD1	TRBJ2-2	.	TRBV4-3	TGCGCCAGCAGCTCCCAGGGGGCGAACACCGGGGAGCTGTTTTTT	CASSSQGANTGELFF